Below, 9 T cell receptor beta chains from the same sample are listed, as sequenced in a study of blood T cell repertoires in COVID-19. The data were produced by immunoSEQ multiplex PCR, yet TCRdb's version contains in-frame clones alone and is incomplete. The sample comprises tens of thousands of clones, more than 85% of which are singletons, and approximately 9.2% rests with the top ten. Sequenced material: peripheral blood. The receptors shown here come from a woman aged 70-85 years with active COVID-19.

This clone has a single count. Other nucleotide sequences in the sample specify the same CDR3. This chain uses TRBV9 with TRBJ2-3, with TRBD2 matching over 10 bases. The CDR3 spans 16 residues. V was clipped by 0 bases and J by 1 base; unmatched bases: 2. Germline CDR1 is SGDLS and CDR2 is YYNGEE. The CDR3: CASSVVGTSGTDTQYF. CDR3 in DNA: TGTGCCAGCAGCGTAGTCGGGACTAGCGGCACAGATACGCAGTATTTT.

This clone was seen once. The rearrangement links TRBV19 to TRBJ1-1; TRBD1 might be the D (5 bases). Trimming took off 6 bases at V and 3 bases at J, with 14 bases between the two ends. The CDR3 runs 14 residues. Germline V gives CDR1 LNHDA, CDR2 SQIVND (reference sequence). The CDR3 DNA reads TGTGCCAGTAGCTCCAGGGAGCGGGACACTGAAGCTTTCTTT. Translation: CASSSRERDTEAFF. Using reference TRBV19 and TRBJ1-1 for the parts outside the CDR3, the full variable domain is DGGITQSPKYLFRKEGQNVTLSCEQNLNHDAMYWYRQDPGQGLRLIYYSQIVNDFQKGDIAEGYSVSREKKESFPLTVTSAQKNPTAFYLCASSSRERDTEAFFGQGTRLTVV.

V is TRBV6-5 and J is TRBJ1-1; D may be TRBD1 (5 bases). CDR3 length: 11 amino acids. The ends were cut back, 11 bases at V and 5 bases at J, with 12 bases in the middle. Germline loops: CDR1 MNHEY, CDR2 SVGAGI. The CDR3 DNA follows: TGTGCCGGCGGGGCCGGGACTGAAGCTTTCTTT. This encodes CAGGAGTEAFF.

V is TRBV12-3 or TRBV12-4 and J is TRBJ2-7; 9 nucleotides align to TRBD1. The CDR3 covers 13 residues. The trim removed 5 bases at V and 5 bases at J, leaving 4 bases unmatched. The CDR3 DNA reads TGTGCCAGCAGTCTCGGACAGGGGAACGAGCAGTACTTC. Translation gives CASSLGQGNEQYF.

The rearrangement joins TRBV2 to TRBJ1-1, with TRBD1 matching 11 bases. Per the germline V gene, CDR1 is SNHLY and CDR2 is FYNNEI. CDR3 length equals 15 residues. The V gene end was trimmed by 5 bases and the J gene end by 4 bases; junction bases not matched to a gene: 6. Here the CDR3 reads CASSIGDRGTTEAFF. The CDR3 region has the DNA TGTGCCAGCAGTATCGGGGACAGGGGGACCACTGAAGCTTTCTTT.

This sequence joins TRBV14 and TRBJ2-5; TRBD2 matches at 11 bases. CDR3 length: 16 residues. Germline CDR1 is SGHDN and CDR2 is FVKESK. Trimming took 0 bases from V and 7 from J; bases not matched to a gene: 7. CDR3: CASSQDLAGGPGTQYF. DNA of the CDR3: TGTGCCAGCAGCCAAGATCTAGCGGGAGGTCCGGGGACCCAGTACTTC.

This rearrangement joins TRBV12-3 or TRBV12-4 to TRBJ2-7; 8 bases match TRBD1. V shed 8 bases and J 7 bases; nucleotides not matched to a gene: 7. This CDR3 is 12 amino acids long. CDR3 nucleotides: TGTGCCAGCTCCCCAGGGGGCGGAGAGCAGTACTTC. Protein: CASSPGGGEQYF.

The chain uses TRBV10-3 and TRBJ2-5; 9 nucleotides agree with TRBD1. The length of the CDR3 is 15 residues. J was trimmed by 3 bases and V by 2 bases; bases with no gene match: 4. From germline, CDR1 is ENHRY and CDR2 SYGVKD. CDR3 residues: CAISEPDRGEETQYF. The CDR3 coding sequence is TGTGCCATCAGTGAGCCAGACAGGGGGGAAGAGACCCAGTACTTC.

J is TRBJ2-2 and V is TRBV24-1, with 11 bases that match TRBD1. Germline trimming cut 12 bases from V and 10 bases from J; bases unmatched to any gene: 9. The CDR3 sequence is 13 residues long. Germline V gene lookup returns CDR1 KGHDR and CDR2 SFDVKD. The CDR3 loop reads CASRDRGGMELFF. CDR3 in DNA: TGTGCCTCCCGGGACAGGGGGGGAATGGAGCTGTTTTTT.